Here is one T cell receptor beta chain with its context. Its cognate antigen is unknown. The germline V and J ends were trimmed by 1 base and 0 bases, with 6 bases remaining between them. CDR1 and CDR2 from the germline V gene are LNHDA and SQIVND (reference sequence). This CDR3 region has 14 residues. The data are from a study of OX40 agonist ivuxolimab in advanced cancers. Study-wide background: Ivuxolimab, an antibody acting as an agonist of OX40 (CD134), was used to treat patients. Patients were 65% to 85% male with ages about 23 to 90, mean about 54. Study outcomes and limitations: CD4+ T cells averaged fewer expanded clones than CD8+ T cells. Both blood CD4+ and CD8+ T cells showed clonal growth by week 6 at 0.1 to 3.0 mg/kg.

Clones were read by immunoSEQ multiplex PCR, and TCRdb kept only the in-frame ones, dropping some. The sample has 55,000 to 70,000 clones; around 83% are singletons. The specimen was CD4+ or CD8+ T cells sorted from blood, collected in a trial of the OX40 agonist ivuxolimab. V and J are TRBV19 and TRBJ1-1, with D uncertain. The TCR was taken from an adult with an advanced solid tumor such as melanoma, head and neck, liver or kidney cancer. CDR3 amino acids: CASSIVGMNTEAFF. CDR3 sequence (DNA): TGTGCCAGTAGTATAGTAGGGATGAACACTGAAGCTTTCTTT. The full variable domain, completed using reference TRBV19 and TRBJ1-1, is DGGITQSPKYLFRKEGQNVTLSCEQNLNHDAMYWYRQDPGQGLRLIYYSQIVNDFQKGDIAEGYSVSREKKESFPLTVTSAQKNPTAFYLCASSIVGMNTEAFFGQGTRLTVV.